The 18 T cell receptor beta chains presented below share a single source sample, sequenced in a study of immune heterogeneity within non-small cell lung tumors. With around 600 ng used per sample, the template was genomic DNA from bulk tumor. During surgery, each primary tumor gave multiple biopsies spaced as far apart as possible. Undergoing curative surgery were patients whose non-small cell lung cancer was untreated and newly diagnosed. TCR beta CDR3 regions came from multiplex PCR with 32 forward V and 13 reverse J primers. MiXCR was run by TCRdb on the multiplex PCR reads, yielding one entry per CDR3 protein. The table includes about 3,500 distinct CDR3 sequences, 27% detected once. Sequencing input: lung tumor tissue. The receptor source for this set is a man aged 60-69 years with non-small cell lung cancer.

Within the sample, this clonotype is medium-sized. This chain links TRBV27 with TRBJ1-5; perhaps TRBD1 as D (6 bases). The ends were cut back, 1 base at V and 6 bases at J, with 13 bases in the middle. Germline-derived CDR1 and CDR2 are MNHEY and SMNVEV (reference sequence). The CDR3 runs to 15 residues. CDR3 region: CASSLYLGAGQPQHF. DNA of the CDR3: TGTGCCAGCAGTTTATATCTGGGGGCTGGTCAGCCCCAGCATTTT.

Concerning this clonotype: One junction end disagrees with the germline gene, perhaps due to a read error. This chain's CDR3 is CAISLFRGGDYNEQFF. CDR3 sequence (DNA): TGTGCCATCAGCTTGTTCAGGGGAGGGGACTACAATGAGCAGTTCTTC. The chain joins TRBV5-6 to TRBJ2-1; D possibly corresponds to TRBD2 (7 bases). Germline CDR1 and CDR2: SGHDT and YYEEEE. The CDR3 is 16 amino acids.

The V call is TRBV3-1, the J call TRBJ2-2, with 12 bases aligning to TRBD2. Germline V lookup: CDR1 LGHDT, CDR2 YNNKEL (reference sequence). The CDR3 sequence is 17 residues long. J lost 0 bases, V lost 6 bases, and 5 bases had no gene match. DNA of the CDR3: TGTGCCAGCAGTCGACGACTAGCGGGGGCGAACACCGGGGAGCTGTTTTTT. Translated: CASSRRLAGANTGELFF.

CDR3 in DNA: TGTGCCAGCAGCCTAGCCGCCGGGACAGGGGCCTCACCCCTCCACTTT. Translation: CASSLAAGTGASPLHF. The chain recombines TRBV7-3 with TRBJ1-6, with 10 bases aligning to TRBD1. Trimming took 5 bases from V and 10 from J; bases not matched to a gene: 11. Germline CDR1 reads SGHTA; CDR2 reads FQGTGA. This CDR3 has 16 amino acids.

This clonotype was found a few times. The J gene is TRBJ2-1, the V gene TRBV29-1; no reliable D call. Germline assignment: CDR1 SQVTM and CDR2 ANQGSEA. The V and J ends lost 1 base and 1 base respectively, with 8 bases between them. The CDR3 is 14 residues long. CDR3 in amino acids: CSVEVESSYNEQFF. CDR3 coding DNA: TGCAGCGTTGAAGTAGAGAGTTCCTACAATGAGCAGTTCTTC.

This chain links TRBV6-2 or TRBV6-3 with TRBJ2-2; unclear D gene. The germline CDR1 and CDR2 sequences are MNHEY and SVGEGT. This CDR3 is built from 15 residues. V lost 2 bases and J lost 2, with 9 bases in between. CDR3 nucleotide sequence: TGTGCCAGCAGTTACGGTCAGAGAAACACCGGGGAGCTGTTTTTT. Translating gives CASSYGQRNTGELFF.

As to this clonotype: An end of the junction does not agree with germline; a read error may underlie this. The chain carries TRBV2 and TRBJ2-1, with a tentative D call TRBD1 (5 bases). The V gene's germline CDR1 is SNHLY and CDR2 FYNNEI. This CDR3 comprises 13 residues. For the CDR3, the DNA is TGTGGCAGCAGGGCTGAGGACGGTATGGGATTGTTCTTC. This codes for CGSRAEDGMGLFF. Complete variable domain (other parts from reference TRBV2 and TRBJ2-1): EPEVTQTPSHQVTQMGQEVILRCVPISNHLYFYWYRQILGQKVEFLVSFYNNEISEKSEIFDDQFSVERPDGSNFTLKIRSTKLEDSAMYFCGSRAEDGMGLFFGPGTRLTVL.

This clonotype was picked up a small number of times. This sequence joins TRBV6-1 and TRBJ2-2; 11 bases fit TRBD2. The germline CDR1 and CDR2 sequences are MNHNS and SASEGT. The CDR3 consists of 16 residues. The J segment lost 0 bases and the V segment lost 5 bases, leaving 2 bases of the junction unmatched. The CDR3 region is CASSQTSGTNTGELFF. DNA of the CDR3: TGTGCCAGCAGTCAGACTAGCGGGACGAACACCGGGGAGCTGTTTTTT.

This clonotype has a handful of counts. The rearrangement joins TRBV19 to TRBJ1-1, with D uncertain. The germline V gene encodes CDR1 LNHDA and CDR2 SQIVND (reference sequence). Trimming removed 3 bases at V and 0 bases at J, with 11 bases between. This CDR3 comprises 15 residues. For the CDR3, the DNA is TGTGCCAGTAGTATTGTGGGGAAGATGAACACTGAAGCTTTCTTT. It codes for CASSIVGKMNTEAFF.

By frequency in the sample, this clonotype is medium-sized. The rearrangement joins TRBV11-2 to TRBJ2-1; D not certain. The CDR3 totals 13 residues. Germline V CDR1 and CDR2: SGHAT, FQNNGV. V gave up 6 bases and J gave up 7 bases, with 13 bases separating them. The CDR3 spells CASRRSNVNEQFF. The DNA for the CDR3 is TGTGCCAGCAGGAGGTCAAATGTAAATGAGCAGTTCTTC.

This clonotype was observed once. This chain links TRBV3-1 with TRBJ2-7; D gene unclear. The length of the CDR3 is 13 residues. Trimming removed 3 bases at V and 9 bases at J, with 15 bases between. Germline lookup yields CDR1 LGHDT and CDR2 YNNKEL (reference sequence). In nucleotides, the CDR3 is TGTGCCAGCAGCCACCATACCGGGCCGACGCAGTACTTC. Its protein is CASSHHTGPTQYF.

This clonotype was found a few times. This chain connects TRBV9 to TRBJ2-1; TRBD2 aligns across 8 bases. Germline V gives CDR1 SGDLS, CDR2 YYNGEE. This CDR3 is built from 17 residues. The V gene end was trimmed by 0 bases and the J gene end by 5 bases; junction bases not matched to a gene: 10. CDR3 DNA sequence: TGTGCCAGCAGCGTAGCTACGGGAGGGCCCAGGCACAATGAGCAGTTCTTC. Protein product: CASSVATGGPRHNEQFF. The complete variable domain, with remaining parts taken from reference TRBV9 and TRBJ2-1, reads DSGVTQTPKHLITATGQRVTLRCSPRSGDLSVYWYQQSLDQGLQFLIQYYNGEERAKGNILERFSAQQFPDLHSELNLSSLELGDSALYFCASSVATGGPRHNEQFFGPGTRLTVL.

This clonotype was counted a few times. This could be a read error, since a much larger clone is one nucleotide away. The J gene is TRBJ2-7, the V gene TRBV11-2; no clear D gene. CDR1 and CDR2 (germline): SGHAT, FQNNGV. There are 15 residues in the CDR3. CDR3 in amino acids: CASSLGMGLAYEHYF. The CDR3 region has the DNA TGTGCCAGCAGCTTAGGGATGGGATTGGCCTACGAGCACTACTTC.

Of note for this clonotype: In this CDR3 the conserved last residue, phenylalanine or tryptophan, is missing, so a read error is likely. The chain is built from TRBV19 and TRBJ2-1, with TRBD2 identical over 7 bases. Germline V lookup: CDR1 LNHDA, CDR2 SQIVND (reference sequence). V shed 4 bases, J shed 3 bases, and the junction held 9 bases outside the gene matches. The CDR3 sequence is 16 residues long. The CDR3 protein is CASSSITGRYYNEQFL. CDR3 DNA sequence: TGTGCCAGTAGTAGTATAACCGGGAGGTACTACAATGAGCAGTTCCTC.

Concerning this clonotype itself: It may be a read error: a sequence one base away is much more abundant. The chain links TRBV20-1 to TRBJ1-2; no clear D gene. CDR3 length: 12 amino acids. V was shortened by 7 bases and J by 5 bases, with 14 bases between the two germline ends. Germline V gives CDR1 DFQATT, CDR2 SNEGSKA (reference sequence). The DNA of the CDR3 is TGCAGTGTTTCCATTCTGGGGTATGGCTACACCTTC. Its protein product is CSVSILGYGYTF.

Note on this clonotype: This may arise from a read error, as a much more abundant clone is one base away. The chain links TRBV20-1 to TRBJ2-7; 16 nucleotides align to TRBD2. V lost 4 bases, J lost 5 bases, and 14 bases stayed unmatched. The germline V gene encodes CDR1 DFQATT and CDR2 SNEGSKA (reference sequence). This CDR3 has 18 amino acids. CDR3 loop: CSATGRLGLAGGFHEQYF. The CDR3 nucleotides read TGCAGTGCTACCGGACGTCTGGGACTAGCGGGAGGGTTCCACGAGCAGTACTTC.

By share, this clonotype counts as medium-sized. The CDR3 sequence: CASSLRPAAINQPQHF. In DNA form, the CDR3 reads TGTGCCAGCAGCTTAAGACCAGCGGCCATCAATCAGCCCCAGCATTTT. J is TRBJ1-5 and V is TRBV7-8; D gene unclear. Looked up from germline, CDR1 is SGHVS and CDR2 is FQNEAQ. CDR3 length equals 16 residues. V lost 2 bases, J lost 3 bases, and 14 bases lay in between.

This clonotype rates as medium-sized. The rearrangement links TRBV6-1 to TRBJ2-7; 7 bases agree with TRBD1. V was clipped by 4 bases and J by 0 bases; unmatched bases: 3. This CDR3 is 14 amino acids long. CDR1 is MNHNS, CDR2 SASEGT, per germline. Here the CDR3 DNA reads TGTGCCAGCAGTGTGGACAGGAACTCCTACGAGCAGTACTTC. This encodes CASSVDRNSYEQYF.